Listed below are T cell receptor beta chains from one sample, sequenced in a study of blood T cell repertoires in COVID-19. TCRdb's table, derived via immunoSEQ multiplex PCR, lists solely in-frame clones and lacks some. The sample contains fewer than 350,000 clones, less than 85% of which appear only once. Sequencing input: PBMCs or T cells enriched from blood (not recorded which). These receptors originate from a woman younger than 45 who had been exposed to COVID-19. The CDR3 runs from the conserved cysteine through the conserved F or W. A D gene is named only where the DNA matches it firmly. A clone size is listed for some rows: how often the clone was seen (once, few, many), or a class if it is expanded.

j_gene,d_gene,abundance,v_gene,CDR3aa,CDR3nt
TRBJ2-3,.,.,TRBV12-3/TRBV12-4,CATSGTTDTQYF,TGTGCCACCAGCGGTACGACAGATACGCAGTATTTT
TRBJ2-5,.,.,TRBV11-2,CASSSQQGRRETQYF,TGTGCCAGCAGCTCGCAACAGGGTCGTCGTGAGACCCAGTACTTC
TRBJ2-1,TRBD2,once,TRBV3-1/TRBV3-2,CASSLNPRLAGFRNEQFF,TGTGCCAGCAGCCTAAATCCGCGCCTAGCGGGGTTTAGGAATGAGCAGTTCTTC
TRBJ2-7,.,.,TRBV11-2,CASSLAGMGLNEQYF,TGTGCCAGCAGCTTAGCGGGAATGGGTCTCAACGAGCAGTACTTC
TRBJ2-7,.,.,TRBV28,CASSLSSIIHEQYF,TGTGCCAGCAGTTTATCTAGCATTATCCACGAGCAGTACTTC
TRBJ1-6,TRBD1,few,TRBV11-2,CASRQQGAGSPLHF,TGTGCCAGCAGACAACAGGGGGCAGGTTCACCCCTCCACTTT
TRBJ1-3,TRBD1,.,TRBV11-3,CASSRDSNSGNTIYF,TGTGCCAGCAGCCGGGACAGCAACTCTGGAAACACCATATATTTT
TRBJ1-5,.,.,TRBV5-1,CASSLNRDQPQHF,TGCGCCAGCAGCTTGAACAGGGATCAGCCCCAGCATTTT
TRBJ2-7,TRBD1,.,TRBV28,CASSADRGLSYEQYF,TGTGCCAGCAGCGCCGACAGGGGCCTCTCCTACGAGCAGTACTTC
TRBJ2-1,TRBD2,.,TRBV7-3,CASSPDSGSSYNEQFF,TGTGCCAGCAGCCCGGACAGCGGGAGCTCCTACAATGAGCAGTTCTTC